The 18 T cell receptor beta chains listed next were all sequenced from one sample in a study of PD-L1 blockade in urothelial cancer. The protocol was immunoSEQ multiplex PCR, while the TCRdb copy is restricted to in-frame clones and leaves out a portion. The sample contains over 45,000 clones, 87% of which appear only once. Sequenced material: PBMCs, taken around atezolizumab (anti-PD-L1) treatment. Receptor source: a man aged 55 to 70 with urothelial cancer.

In its sample, this clone was seen a few times. The chain couples TRBV6-1 to TRBJ2-1; D unresolved. The CDR3 covers 15 residues. V was trimmed by 3 bases and J by 1 base, leaving 10 bases between them. The germline V gene has CDR1 MNHNS and CDR2 SASEGT. The DNA of the CDR3 is TGTGCCAGCAGTGAGATGCGCCAATCCTACAATGAGCAGTTCTTC. This translates into CASSEMRQSYNEQFF.

The chain recombines TRBV6-5 with TRBJ1-1; possibly TRBD1 for D (6 bases). This CDR3 region has 13 residues. The V gene lost 2 bases and the J gene lost 6 bases, with 10 bases spanning the gap. Germline V gene data show CDR1 as MNHEY and CDR2 as SVGAGI. CDR3 sequence (DNA): TGTGCCAGCAGTTACGCGGACAGAGCTGAAGCTTTCTTT. Amino acid sequence: CASSYADRAEAFF.

Written as DNA, the CDR3 is TGTGCCAGCAGTAAGGGACTAGCGGGGGCGTCCACAGATACGCAGTATTTT. Encoded protein: CASSKGLAGASTDTQYF. The genes are TRBV7-6 and TRBJ2-3; 14 bases are a match to TRBD2. Per germline, CDR1 SGHVS and CDR2 FNYEAQ. This CDR3 comprises 17 residues. With V trimmed by 6 bases and J by 2 bases, 7 bases remained unmatched.

The chain links TRBV10-1 to TRBJ1-5, with D uncertain. Germline V gene sequence: CDR1 WNHNN, CDR2 SYGVQD (reference sequence). V was trimmed by 2 bases and J by 4 bases, leaving 6 bases between them. This CDR3 contains 13 residues. The CDR3 here is CASSEDGNQPQHF. CDR3 in DNA: TGCGCCAGCAGTGAGGACGGGAATCAGCCCCAGCATTTT.

The chain is built from TRBV27 and TRBJ2-1; TRBD2 agrees at 9 bases. Trimming removed 5 bases from V and 4 bases from J; junction bases left unmatched: 12. Germline V gene sequence: CDR1 MNHEY, CDR2 SMNVEV (reference sequence). The CDR3 has 17 amino acids. CDR3 DNA sequence: TGTGCCAGCAGTACCGGGGTGGCGGGGGGGGTATACAATGAGCAGTTCTTC. Its translation: CASSTGVAGGVYNEQFF.

This clone has only one observation. This chain connects TRBV7-6 to TRBJ2-7, with D possibly being TRBD1 (5 bases). Between the trimmed V and J ends, which lost 2 bases and 3 bases, there was a span of 11 bases. Germline CDR1 is SGHVS and CDR2 is FNYEAQ. The CDR3 spans 14 residues. In DNA form, the CDR3 reads TGTGCCAGCAGCTTAAGGCAGGGCTTCTACGAGCAGTACTTC. Encoded protein: CASSLRQGFYEQYF.

The chain combines TRBV6-6 with TRBJ1-2; 8 bases line up with TRBD1. Germline CDR1 reads MNHNY; CDR2 reads SVGAGI (reference sequence). V lost 7 bases, J lost 8 bases, and 9 bases stayed unmatched. The CDR3 covers 13 residues. CDR3 protein: CASTLQGALGYTF. Written as DNA, the CDR3 is TGTGCCAGCACCCTGCAGGGGGCTCTAGGCTACACCTTC.

The chain links TRBV4-2 to TRBJ2-1; maybe TRBD2 (6 bases). V shed 0 bases and J shed 6 bases, with 9 bases lying between them. Germline V gives CDR1 LGHNA, CDR2 YNFKEQ. The CDR3 runs 14 residues. The CDR3 nucleotides read TGTGCCAGCAGCCAAGAACTAGCTGGCAATGAGCAGTTCTTC. Translating it yields CASSQELAGNEQFF.

The chain couples TRBV7-2 to TRBJ2-7; 8 bases are shared with TRBD2. The CDR3 totals 14 residues. V shed 4 bases and J 2 bases; nucleotides not matched to a gene: 4. The germline CDR1 and CDR2 sequences are SGHTA and FQGNSA. The CDR3 DNA sequence: TGTGCCAGCAGCTGGGGACTAGATGCCTACGAGCAGTACTTC. This translates into CASSWGLDAYEQYF.

This chain connects TRBV5-1 to TRBJ2-3; 11 bases match TRBD2. The V segment lost 5 bases and the J segment 0 bases; nucleotides outside the gene matches: 5. Germline loops: CDR1 SGHRS, CDR2 YFSETQ. CDR3 length equals 16 residues. The CDR3: CASRPTSGGSTDTQYF. For the CDR3, the DNA is TGCGCCAGCAGACCAACTAGCGGGGGAAGCACAGATACGCAGTATTTT.

In DNA, the CDR3 is TGTGCCAGCACCCACGGCCTAGCGGGGGGCCCAGATACGCAGTATTTT. Its translation: CASTHGLAGGPDTQYF. This rearrangement joins TRBV6-8 to TRBJ2-3; 11 bases align to TRBD2. The ends lost 7 bases at V and 4 bases at J; junction bases unmatched: 10. Per germline, CDR1 MNHGY and CDR2 SAAAGT. CDR3 size: 16 residues.

The J gene is TRBJ1-5, the V gene TRBV19, with D uncertain. From germline, CDR1 is LNHDA and CDR2 SQIVND (reference sequence). CDR3 length: 12 amino acids. Trimming removed 5 bases at V and 5 bases at J, with 7 bases between. The CDR3 coding sequence is TGTGCCAGTAGTCCCTCGGATCAGCCCCAGCATTTT. It is translated as CASSPSDQPQHF.

The V gene is TRBV5-5, the J gene TRBJ2-7, with 7 bases matching TRBD2. Germline CDR1 reads SGHKS; CDR2 reads YYEKEE (reference sequence). The junction had 12 bases not matched to a gene; V was cut back by 3 bases and J by 3 bases. The CDR3 contains 16 residues. Here the CDR3 DNA reads TGTGCCAGCAGCTGGGGGGGTTGGGACGCCTACTACGAGCAGTACTTC. Translating it yields CASSWGGWDAYYEQYF.

This clone has only one observation. The chain carries TRBV7-9 and TRBJ2-7, with 11 bases aligning to TRBD2. Per the germline V gene, CDR1 is SEHNR and CDR2 is FQNEAQ (reference sequence). This CDR3 spans 18 amino acids. V was clipped by 4 bases and J by 4 bases; unmatched bases: 15. The CDR3 is CASSSLGSGGARMYEQYF. In DNA, the CDR3 is TGTGCCAGCAGCTCCCTGGGTAGCGGGGGGGCCAGGATGTACGAGCAGTACTTC.

J is TRBJ1-5 and V is TRBV2; 10 bases fit TRBD1. CDR1 and CDR2 (germline): SNHLY, FYNNEI. J gave up 3 bases and V 3 bases, and 2 bases lay outside the gene matches. There are 15 residues in the CDR3. CDR3 nucleotide sequence: TGTGCCAGCAGTGATCGACAGGGGGCCAATCAGCCCCAGCATTTT. Translated: CASSDRQGANQPQHF.

The chain uses TRBV19 and TRBJ1-1, with 9 bases lining up with TRBD1. Germline V gene lookup returns CDR1 LNHDA and CDR2 SQIVND (reference sequence). V shed 4 bases, J shed 2 bases, and the junction held 11 bases outside the gene matches. This CDR3 is built from 17 residues. CDR3: CASSTLQGATSNTEAFF. The CDR3 bases are TGTGCCAGTAGTACCCTACAGGGGGCGACATCTAACACTGAAGCTTTCTTT.

In its sample, this clone was seen once. The chain employs TRBV5-1 and TRBJ2-2, with no clear D. Trimming removed 0 bases from V and 6 bases from J, with 6 bases in between. The germline CDR1 and CDR2 sequences are SGHRS and YFSETQ. This CDR3 is built from 13 residues. The CDR3 nucleotides are TGCGCCAGCAGCTTGGGCGAAGCCGGGGAGCTGTTTTTT. It is translated as CASSLGEAGELFF. Combining the CDR3 with reference TRBV5-1 and TRBJ2-2 gives the whole variable domain KAGVTQTPRYLIKTRGQQVTLSCSPISGHRSVSWYQQTPGQGLQFLFEYFSETQRNKGNFPGRFSGRQFSNSRSEMNVSTLELGDSALYLCASSLGEAGELFFGEGSRLTVL.

CDR3 in DNA: TGTGCCAGCAGCAAATTGAGAGGTCTTGCCGGCTCCTATAATTCACCCCTCCACTTT. Translating it yields CASSKLRGLAGSYNSPLHF. This sequence joins TRBV21-1 and TRBJ1-6. TRBV21-1 has pseudogene status. CDR3 length: 19 amino acids.